The 26 T cell receptor beta chains presented below share a single source sample, sequenced in a study of cytomegalovirus exposure and HLA in healthy donors. Researchers ran the PCR with 60 Vbeta and 13 Jbeta primers. Only in-frame clones appear in the TCRdb table, and some are missing; sequencing was by immunoSEQ multiplex PCR. The sample lists roughly 180,000 clones, about four fifths occurring once. Sequenced material: PBMCs. All receptors derive from a woman aged 25 to 39 in good health and CMV-seropositive.

The rearrangement links TRBV5-1 to TRBJ2-7; the D gene is possibly TRBD1 (6 bases). In germline, CDR1 is SGHRS, CDR2 YFSETQ. The V gene lost 1 base and the J gene lost 0 bases, with 8 bases spanning the gap. The CDR3 spans 14 residues. The CDR3 coding sequence is TGCGCCAGCAGCTTGACAGGGAACTCCTACGAGCAGTACTTC. The encoded protein is CASSLTGNSYEQYF.

The rearrangement joins TRBV19 to TRBJ1-3; D is perhaps TRBD1 (6 bases). The length of the CDR3 is 14 residues. Trimming pared 9 bases from V and 2 bases from J, leaving 14 bases between. Germline lookup yields CDR1 LNHDA and CDR2 SQIVND (reference sequence). CDR3 DNA: TGTGCCAGCGCCCAGGGGTCGGCTGGAAACACCATATATTTT. Translation: CASAQGSAGNTIYF.

The chain carries TRBV9 and TRBJ2-1; 7 bases are shared with TRBD2. Trimming cost V 5 bases and J 1 base; bases outside gene matches: 6. Germline lookup yields CDR1 SGDLS and CDR2 YYNGEE. The CDR3 runs to 15 residues. CDR3 in amino acids: CASSRIAGSYNEQFF. The CDR3 DNA reads TGTGCCAGCAGTCGAATAGCGGGTTCCTACAATGAGCAGTTCTTC.

The chain has TRBV27 and TRBJ2-5, with D perhaps TRBD2 (5 bases). From germline, CDR1 is MNHEY and CDR2 SMNVEV (reference sequence). There are 19 residues in the CDR3. With 3 bases removed from V and 1 base from J, the gap between germline ends came to 24 bases. CDR3 residues: CASSFVPIALGWTQETQYF. The CDR3 DNA follows: TGTGCCAGCAGTTTTGTGCCGATAGCGTTGGGGTGGACCCAAGAGACCCAGTACTTC.

This chain connects TRBV7-2 to TRBJ1-3, with a weak D call TRBD1 (6 bases). CDR1 and CDR2 (germline): SGHTA, FQGNSA. The CDR3 length is 13 residues. Trimming pared 5 bases from V and 8 bases from J, leaving 13 bases between. CDR3 protein: CASSRTDWDTIYF. CDR3 sequence (DNA): TGTGCCAGCAGCAGGACAGATTGGGACACCATATATTTT.

The chain links TRBV29-1 to TRBJ1-1; D possibly corresponds to TRBD1 (5 bases). The CDR3 consists of 12 residues. Germline V lookup: CDR1 SQVTM, CDR2 ANQGSEA. Trimming took off 6 bases at V and 4 bases at J, with 12 bases between the two ends. CDR3 sequence reads: CSVGGLGTEAFF. The CDR3 coding sequence is TGCAGCGTGGGGGGGTTAGGCACTGAAGCTTTCTTT.

In its sample, this clone was seen a few times. J is TRBJ1-4 and V is TRBV5-1, with 8 bases fitting TRBD1. After removal of 4 bases from V and 8 bases from J, the junction contained 7 bases not matched to a gene. Germline CDR1 and CDR2: SGHRS and YFSETQ. The length of the CDR3 is 14 residues. CDR3 loop: CASSTGQGLEKLFF. The CDR3 DNA reads as TGCGCCAGCAGCACCGGACAGGGTTTGGAAAAACTGTTTTTT.

The chain employs TRBV27 and TRBJ1-1, with no clear D. CDR3 length: 15 residues. CDR1 is MNHEY and CDR2 is SMNVEV in the germline V gene (reference sequence). V lost 3 bases and J 0 bases, leaving 11 bases between the germline ends. The CDR3 DNA reads TGTGCCAGCAGTTTGTATGGTCAGATGAACACTGAAGCTTTCTTT. This sequence encodes CASSLYGQMNTEAFF.

This clone came up a few times. The chain links TRBV18 to TRBJ1-1, with D unresolved. V lost 10 bases to trimming and J lost 8 bases, with 14 bases between them. Germline CDR1 reads KGHSH; CDR2 reads LQKENI. This CDR3 has 11 amino acids. CDR3 sequence: CATSLGREAFF. In DNA, the CDR3 is TGTGCCACCTCCTTGGGGAGAGAAGCTTTCTTT. Together with reference TRBV18 and TRBJ1-1, the CDR3 gives the full variable domain: NAGVMQNPRHLVRRRGQEARLRCSPMKGHSHVYWYRQLPEEGLKFMVYLQKENIIDESGMPKERFSAEFPKEGPSILRIQQVVRGDSAAYFCATSLGREAFFGQGTRLTVV.

The chain joins TRBV28 to TRBJ2-7; a weak D match, TRBD2 (6 bases). From germline, CDR1 is MDHEN and CDR2 SYDVKM. Trimming took 6 bases from V and 2 from J, leaving 17 bases between them. CDR3 size: 15 residues. The chain's CDR3 is CASSLLRGAAYEQYF. DNA of the CDR3: TGTGCCAGCAGCTTACTCCGCGGGGCAGCCTACGAGCAGTACTTC. Full variable domain (outside the CDR3, taken from reference TRBV28 and TRBJ2-7): DVKVTQSSRYLVKRTGEKVFLECVQDMDHENMFWYRQDPGLGLRLIYFSYDVKMKEKGDIPEGYSVSREKKERFSLILESASTNQTSMYLCASSLLRGAAYEQYFGPGTRLTVT.

This clone was seen a few times. The rearrangement joins TRBV11-2 to TRBJ1-5; TRBD1 matches 9 bases. This CDR3 has 15 amino acids. The J segment lost 6 bases and the V segment lost 5 bases, leaving 8 bases of the junction unmatched. Germline CDR1 SGHAT, CDR2 FQNNGV. The CDR3 coding sequence is TGTGCCAGCAGCAGATTCGGGACAGGGAGTCAGCCCCAGCATTTT. Translated: CASSRFGTGSQPQHF.

This chain links TRBV5-1 with TRBJ1-4; 7 nucleotides line up with TRBD1. Germline V lookup: CDR1 SGHRS, CDR2 YFSETQ. There are 14 residues in the CDR3. V shed 4 bases and J 5 bases; nucleotides not matched to a gene: 5. CDR3: CASSRDSQNEKLFF. CDR3 DNA: TGCGCCAGCAGCCGGGACAGCCAGAATGAAAAACTGTTTTTT.

CDR3 sequence reads: CASSPQGPNTEAFF. As DNA, the CDR3 is TGCGCCAGCAGCCCACAGGGGCCGAACACTGAAGCTTTCTTT. This chain joins TRBV5-1 and TRBJ1-1; 7 bases are shared with TRBD1. Germline CDR1 and CDR2: SGHRS and YFSETQ. V gave up 4 bases and J gave up 1 base; unmatched junction bases: 4. This CDR3 comprises 14 residues.

The chain has TRBV7-9 and TRBJ2-5; possibly TRBD2 for D (5 bases). The CDR3 covers 14 residues. V was shortened by 2 bases and J by 5 bases, with 12 bases between the two germline ends. The germline V gene encodes CDR1 SEHNR and CDR2 FQNEAQ (reference sequence). This CDR3 is CASSLTEEGETQYF. CDR3 nucleotides: TGTGCCAGCAGCTTAACGGAAGAGGGTGAGACCCAGTACTTC.

The chain couples TRBV5-4 to TRBJ1-1; weak D call: TRBD1 (5 bases). Per the germline V gene, CDR1 is SGHNT and CDR2 is YYREEE (reference sequence). V lost 4 bases, J lost 5 bases, and 15 bases lay in between. This CDR3 comprises 14 residues. CDR3 in amino acids: CASSSPGMQTEAFF. DNA of the CDR3: TGTGCCAGCAGCAGCCCAGGGATGCAGACTGAAGCTTTCTTT.

This chain joins TRBV7-9 and TRBJ2-7; 8 positions match TRBD2. The CDR3 loop spans 16 amino acids. With V trimmed by 2 bases and J by 2 bases, 8 bases remained unmatched. In germline, CDR1 is SEHNR, CDR2 FQNEAQ (reference sequence). The CDR3 protein is CASSLFSLAGPYEQYF. Here the CDR3 DNA reads TGTGCCAGCAGCTTATTCTCGTTAGCGGGACCCTACGAGCAGTACTTC.

The V call is TRBV2, the J call TRBJ2-3, with D perhaps TRBD1 (5 bases). V lost 4 bases and J 3 bases, leaving 17 bases between the germline ends. CDR3 size: 16 residues. Germline values: CDR1 SNHLY, CDR2 FYNNEI. The DNA of the CDR3 is TGTGCCAGCAGTGCGCCGTCATCAGGGCGGACAGATACGCAGTATTTT. Protein sequence: CASSAPSSGRTDTQYF.

The chain has TRBV9 and TRBJ1-1, with D possibly being TRBD1 (5 bases). V shed 6 bases and J shed 4 bases, with 16 bases lying between them. The CDR3 consists of 14 residues. The germline gives CDR1 SGDLS, CDR2 YYNGEE. The CDR3 region has the DNA TGTGCCAGCAAATTCAGGGATACATCCACTGAAGCTTTCTTT. Amino acid sequence: CASKFRDTSTEAFF.

This chain links TRBV18 with TRBJ2-1; D is perhaps TRBD2 (5 bases). Germline-derived CDR1 and CDR2 are KGHSH and LQKENI. V lost 6 bases and J lost 10, with 13 bases in between. This CDR3 region has 12 residues. CDR3 residues: CASSLAGEEQFF. CDR3 nucleotide sequence: TGTGCCAGCTCCCTGGCTGGGGAGGAGCAGTTCTTC.

The chain carries TRBV10-1 and TRBJ2-7, with D possibly TRBD1 on 6 matching bases. Germline V CDR1 and CDR2: WNHNN, SYGVQD (reference sequence). This CDR3 spans 14 amino acids. V was clipped by 4 bases and J by 1 base, with 11 bases between them. The CDR3 is CASSAGDTSYEQYF. CDR3 coding DNA: TGCGCCAGCAGTGCAGGGGACACGTCCTACGAGCAGTACTTC.

This clone was seen just once. This chain joins TRBV6-6 and TRBJ2-5; a weak D match, TRBD2 (6 bases). The CDR3 length is 14 residues. Germline CDR1 is MNHNY and CDR2 is SVGAGI (reference sequence). The V and J ends lost 6 bases and 2 bases respectively, with 13 bases between them. CDR3 nucleotides: TGTGCCAGCAGGGACTATTCTTCACAAGAGACCCAGTACTTC. Encoded protein: CASRDYSSQETQYF.

The chain carries TRBV27 and TRBJ2-5, with a possible D match to TRBD2 (6 bases). Germline CDR1 MNHEY, CDR2 SMNVEV (reference sequence). V lost 6 bases, J lost 4 bases, and 12 bases lay in between. The CDR3 runs to 13 residues. The CDR3 loop reads CASSRDWRETQYF. The DNA of the CDR3 is TGTGCCAGCAGCCGGGACTGGAGAGAGACCCAGTACTTC.

The chain employs TRBV7-9 and TRBJ1-2; D is unresolved. Germline-derived CDR1 and CDR2 are SEHNR and FQNEAQ (reference sequence). The CDR3 runs 15 residues. Trimming took 1 base from V and 4 from J, leaving 13 bases between them. The CDR3 region has the DNA TGTGCCAGCAGCTTAGGGAGTGCGGAGGTCTATGGCTACACCTTC. It encodes CASSLGSAEVYGYTF.

In its sample, this clone was seen a few times. The chain carries TRBV10-3 and TRBJ1-1, with 7 bases fitting TRBD1. The V segment lost 7 bases and the J segment 6 bases; nucleotides outside the gene matches: 8. The CDR3 totals 13 residues. Germline V gene lookup returns CDR1 ENHRY and CDR2 SYGVKD. The CDR3 sequence: CAINEGGAAEAFF. The CDR3 DNA follows: TGTGCCATCAATGAAGGGGGCGCGGCTGAAGCTTTCTTT.

This chain joins TRBV28 and TRBJ1-2, with a possible D match to TRBD1 (5 bases). This CDR3 has 13 residues. Germline lookup yields CDR1 MDHEN and CDR2 SYDVKM. Trimming shortened V by 8 bases and J by 8 bases, and 18 bases separated the two germline ends. The CDR3, as DNA: TGTGCCAGCGGCAGTAGCGTTCGGGGGGGCTACACCTTC. Its translation is CASGSSVRGGYTF.

V gene TRBV5-8 combines with J gene TRBJ1-1, with D maybe TRBD1 (5 bases). Per the germline V gene, CDR1 is SGHTS and CDR2 is YDEGEE. The germline V and J ends were trimmed by 3 bases and 1 base, with 13 bases remaining between them. This CDR3 has 15 amino acids. DNA for the CDR3: TGTGCCAGCAGCTGGGTAGGGGTTGGGAACACTGAAGCTTTCTTT. Its protein is CASSWVGVGNTEAFF.